Following are 31 T cell receptor beta chains from one sample sequenced in a study of control samples from healthy donors and cancer patients. Libraries were prepared by immunoSEQ multiplex PCR; TCRdb keeps only in-frame clonotypes and omits some of them. This table has roughly 130,000 clones, 70% to 90% appearing once. The sample consisted of blood. The receptors were sampled from a man in his forties or fifties in good health.

The chain uses TRBV7-9 and TRBJ1-5; no firm D call. The CDR3 extends over 19 amino acids. From germline, CDR1 is SEHNR and CDR2 FQNEAQ (reference sequence). Trimming pared 5 bases from V and 1 base from J, leaving 24 bases between. The DNA of the CDR3 is TGTGCCAGCAGCCCTCCCAGCGGGCAAGAGAAGAGGAGCAATCAGCCCCAGCATTTT. Encoded protein: CASSPPSGQEKRSNQPQHF. Filled out from reference TRBV7-9 and TRBJ1-5, the complete variable domain reads DTGVSQNPRHKITKRGQNVTFRCDPISEHNRLYWYRQTLGQGPEFLTYFQNEAQLEKSRLLSDRFSAERPKGSFSTLEIQRTEQGDSAMYLCASSPPSGQEKRSNQPQHFGDGTRLSIL.

This clone has just one count. The chain has TRBV7-8 and TRBJ1-2, with D possibly being TRBD1 (5 bases). V lost 5 bases, J lost 8 bases, and 24 bases lay in between. CDR3 length: 16 residues. Germline CDR1 is SGHVS and CDR2 is FQNEAQ. The CDR3 nucleotides read TGTGCCAGCAGCCCCGATCGGGCCCCAGGGTGGTGGGGCTACACCTTC. It encodes CASSPDRAPGWWGYTF.

The chain carries TRBV6-6 and TRBJ2-6; weak D call: TRBD1 (5 bases). Germline V CDR1 and CDR2: MNHNY, SVGAGI (reference sequence). V dropped 5 bases and J dropped 3 bases, with 14 bases sitting between them. The CDR3 length is 16 residues. CDR3 residues: CASSVQATVGANVLTF. The CDR3 DNA reads as TGTGCCAGCAGTGTACAGGCGACAGTTGGGGCCAACGTCCTGACTTTC.

This chain connects TRBV4-1 to TRBJ1-2; a possible D gene is TRBD1 (6 bases). Trimming removed 1 base at V and 8 bases at J, with 14 bases between. Germline values: CDR1 MGHRA, CDR2 YSYEKL. The length of the CDR3 is 14 residues. CDR3 sequence reads: CASSQGRGAEGYTF. The CDR3 DNA reads TGCGCCAGCAGCCAAGGTCGGGGGGCCGAGGGCTACACCTTC.

This clone was counted a few times. The chain combines TRBV9 with TRBJ2-2, with 10 positions matching TRBD1. CDR3 length equals 15 residues. J lost 7 bases, V lost 3 bases, and 6 bases had no gene match. Germline CDR1 and CDR2: SGDLS and YYNGEE. DNA for the CDR3: TGTGCCAGCAGCGCACCGGGACAGGGGTACGGGGAGCTGTTTTTT. It codes for CASSAPGQGYGELFF.

This clone was observed at least ten times. The rearrangement joins TRBV19 to TRBJ1-5; maybe TRBD1 (6 bases). This CDR3 is 15 amino acids long. Trimming cost V 5 bases and J 0 bases, with 11 bases left between them. CDR1 is LNHDA, CDR2 SQIVND, per germline (reference sequence). CDR3 in DNA: TGTGCCAGTAGTCCCGGACAGAATAGCAATCAGCCCCAGCATTTT. Translating it yields CASSPGQNSNQPQHF.

The CDR3 region is CASSFGIPVQPQHF. The CDR3 region has the DNA TGTGCCAGCAGTTTCGGCATCCCTGTGCAGCCCCAGCATTTT. This sequence joins TRBV28 and TRBJ1-5; D remains ambiguous. Trimming shortened V by 3 bases and J by 7 bases, and 13 bases separated the two germline ends. The CDR3 contains 14 residues. Germline V gives CDR1 MDHEN, CDR2 SYDVKM.

The chain joins TRBV18 to TRBJ1-3; TRBD1 aligns across 7 bases. The V gene's germline CDR1 is KGHSH and CDR2 LQKENI. J was trimmed by 0 bases and V by 8 bases; bases with no gene match: 4. CDR3 length equals 14 residues. In DNA form, the CDR3 reads TGTGCCAGCCGTACAGGGGTCTCTGGAAACACCATATATTTT. As protein: CASRTGVSGNTIYF.

V usage is TRBV5-1 and J usage is TRBJ2-7; 13 bases are shared with TRBD2. Germline-derived CDR1 and CDR2 are SGHRS and YFSETQ. The CDR3 loop spans 17 amino acids. Germline trimming cut 3 bases from V and 0 bases from J; bases unmatched to any gene: 6. CDR3: CASSSGTSGVHSYEQYF. DNA for the CDR3: TGCGCCAGCAGCTCCGGGACTAGCGGGGTACACTCCTACGAGCAGTACTTC.

The rearrangement joins TRBV28 to TRBJ2-7; TRBD2 matches at 9 bases. V was pared by 6 bases and J by 5 bases, with 11 bases of the junction left unmatched. From germline, CDR1 is MDHEN and CDR2 SYDVKM. The CDR3 totals 15 residues. The CDR3, as DNA: TGTGCCAGCAGCTTAACGGGACTAGCAACCCACGAGCAGTACTTC. It is translated as CASSLTGLATHEQYF.

The CDR3 DNA follows: TGTGCCAGCAGCCGCCTGGGTGGGCAAGAGACCCAGTACTTC. It translates to CASSRLGGQETQYF. V and J are TRBV14 and TRBJ2-5; D gene uncertain. The CDR3 has 14 residues. CDR1 and CDR2 from the germline V gene are SGHDN and FVKESK. Trimming took off 4 bases at V and 2 bases at J, with 11 bases between the two ends.

The chain employs TRBV7-9 and TRBJ2-7; 8 positions agree with TRBD1. The CDR3 contains 18 residues. Germline V CDR1 and CDR2: SEHNR, FQNEAQ (reference sequence). Trimming removed 5 bases from V and 4 bases from J; junction bases left unmatched: 19. Here the CDR3 reads CASSPTGGDLRGPYEQYF. The CDR3 DNA sequence: TGTGCCAGCAGCCCTACAGGGGGAGACCTTCGAGGACCTTACGAGCAGTACTTC.

This clone was seen only a few times. Other DNA sequences in the same sample also yield this CDR3. The chain recombines TRBV9 with TRBJ2-2; D tentatively fits TRBD1 or TRBD2 (5 bases each). Germline values: CDR1 SGDLS, CDR2 YYNGEE. V was cut by 8 bases and J by 1 base, with 6 bases left in between. The CDR3 has 12 amino acids. CDR3 coding DNA: TGTGCCAGTGGGGGGAACACCGGGGAGCTGTTTTTT. This sequence encodes CASGGNTGELFF.

The V call is TRBV9, the J call TRBJ1-3, with D uncertain. The germline V gene encodes CDR1 SGDLS and CDR2 YYNGEE. The CDR3 is made up of 14 amino acids. Trimming removed 0 bases at V and 7 bases at J, with 11 bases between. The CDR3 protein is CASSVVIPRNTIYF. The DNA of the CDR3 is TGTGCCAGCAGCGTAGTAATCCCCAGGAACACCATATATTTT.

This chain uses TRBV4-2 with TRBJ2-2; D possibly corresponds to TRBD2 (6 bases). The CDR3 totals 17 residues. Germline-derived CDR1 and CDR2 are LGHNA and YNFKEQ. The germline V and J ends were trimmed by 1 base and 2 bases, with 14 bases remaining between them. CDR3: CASSQGSTRLNTGELFF. CDR3 sequence (DNA): TGTGCCAGCAGCCAAGGCTCGACTAGACTTAACACCGGGGAGCTGTTTTTT.

The chain uses TRBV11-3 and TRBJ1-6; D gene unclear. With 4 bases removed from V and 9 bases from J, the gap between germline ends came to 7 bases. Germline V gene lookup returns CDR1 SGHNT and CDR2 YENEEA. CDR3 size: 12 residues. The CDR3 bases are TGTGCCAGCAGCTCCAGCGGTTCACCCCTCCACTTT. It codes for CASSSSGSPLHF.

V and J are TRBV5-4 and TRBJ2-7; no definite D call. Germline assignment: CDR1 SGHNT and CDR2 YYREEE (reference sequence). V was cut by 4 bases and J by 2 bases, with 13 bases left in between. The CDR3 consists of 14 residues. This CDR3 is CASSPSRSTYEQYF. The CDR3 region has the DNA TGTGCCAGCAGCCCCTCCAGGAGCACCTACGAGCAGTACTTC.

The chain couples TRBV9 to TRBJ2-5; the match to TRBD2 covers 10 bases. Per the germline V gene, CDR1 is SGDLS and CDR2 is YYNGEE. The junction had 2 bases not matched to a gene; V was cut back by 6 bases and J by 3 bases. The CDR3 covers 13 residues. CDR3 residues: CASTGTSEETQYF. For the CDR3, the DNA is TGTGCCAGCACCGGGACTAGCGAAGAGACCCAGTACTTC.

The chain couples TRBV3-1 (or the pseudogene TRBV3-2) to TRBJ2-3; D is undetermined. The CDR3 consists of 15 residues. Germline CDR1 and CDR2: LGHDT and YNNKEL (reference sequence). Trimming stripped 2 bases from V and 2 bases from J, with 11 bases between. In DNA form, the CDR3 reads TGTGCCAGCAGCCAAATTTGGGGAACCACAGATACGCAGTATTTT. Its protein is CASSQIWGTTDTQYF.

The genes are TRBV4-1 and TRBJ1-4, with D maybe TRBD1 (6 bases). Germline CDR1 reads MGHRA; CDR2 reads YSYEKL. Trimming removed 0 bases at V and 3 bases at J, with 17 bases between. The CDR3 has 18 amino acids. CDR3 nucleotides: TGCGCCAGCAGCCAAGATGAGACAGGCGGAACCTCTAATGAAAAACTGTTTTTT. Residues: CASSQDETGGTSNEKLFF.

This chain links TRBV24-1 with TRBJ1-5; D is undetermined. V lost 5 bases, J lost 0 bases, and 13 bases lay in between. The CDR3 runs to 16 residues. CDR1 KGHDR and CDR2 SFDVKD come from the germline V gene. CDR3 sequence: CATSAKGRYSNQPQHF. The CDR3 DNA is TGTGCCACCAGTGCCAAGGGAAGATATAGCAATCAGCCCCAGCATTTT.

V usage is TRBV7-8 and J usage is TRBJ1-2; D is unclear. Germline CDR1 and CDR2: SGHVS and FQNEAQ. V lost 5 bases, J lost 5 bases, and 15 bases lay in between. This CDR3 is 14 amino acids long. The CDR3 bases are TGTGCCAGCAGCCAGACATCCTCTGGATATGGCTACACCTTC. This encodes CASSQTSSGYGYTF.

The J gene is TRBJ1-1, the V gene TRBV30; 7 bases map to TRBD1. Unmatched junction bases numbered 4, after V lost 0 bases and J lost 6 bases. Germline V gene data show CDR1 as GTSNPN and CDR2 as SVGIG (reference sequence). The CDR3 has 13 amino acids. The CDR3 sequence is CAWSVRGLAEAFF. The CDR3 DNA reads as TGTGCCTGGAGTGTAAGGGGGCTTGCTGAAGCTTTCTTT.

V is TRBV11-2 and J is TRBJ2-7, with TRBD1 matching 7 bases. Trimming at V came to 2 bases and at J to 4 bases, leaving 8 bases not matched to a gene. Germline CDR1 reads SGHAT; CDR2 reads FQNNGV. CDR3 length: 15 residues. The CDR3 region has the DNA TGTGCCAGCAGCTTAACTGACAGGGTCCCGTACGAGCAGTACTTC. This gives the protein CASSLTDRVPYEQYF.

The chain has TRBV9 and TRBJ2-7; 10 bases line up with TRBD1. CDR1 is SGDLS, CDR2 YYNGEE, per germline. The V gene end was trimmed by 4 bases and the J gene end by 5 bases; junction bases not matched to a gene: 12. The CDR3 covers 16 residues. CDR3 sequence: CASSPRPTGGKDEQYF. The DNA for the CDR3 is TGTGCCAGCAGCCCGCGGCCGACAGGGGGCAAGGACGAGCAGTACTTC.

The chain links TRBV7-9 to TRBJ1-3; D is uncertain. CDR3 length equals 12 residues. The germline gives CDR1 SEHNR, CDR2 FQNEAQ (reference sequence). V was trimmed by 5 bases and J by 5 bases, leaving 7 bases between them. The CDR3 protein is CASSRWRNTIYF. CDR3 nucleotide sequence: TGTGCCAGCAGCCGCTGGAGAAACACCATATATTTT. Full variable domain (remainder filled in from reference TRBV7-9 and TRBJ1-3): DTGVSQNPRHKITKRGQNVTFRCDPISEHNRLYWYRQTLGQGPEFLTYFQNEAQLEKSRLLSDRFSAERPKGSFSTLEIQRTEQGDSAMYLCASSRWRNTIYFGEGSWLTVV.

This clone showed up just once. The chain has TRBV3-1 (or the pseudogene TRBV3-2) and TRBJ2-1; TRBD1 matches at 7 bases. Germline lookup yields CDR1 LGHDT and CDR2 YNNKEL (reference sequence). V shed 7 bases, J shed 5 bases, and the junction held 23 bases outside the gene matches. The CDR3 is 19 residues long. The CDR3 coding sequence is TGTGCCAGCAAAGGAGAGACGGGGACAGTCATAGGAATGGACAATGAGCAGTTCTTC. Translated: CASKGETGTVIGMDNEQFF.

The chain's CDR3 is CATRKGRGTEAFF. Here the CDR3 DNA reads TGTGCCACCCGTAAGGGGAGGGGCACTGAAGCTTTCTTT. This sequence joins TRBV2 and TRBJ1-1, with D perhaps matching TRBD1 (5 bases). Germline CDR1 reads SNHLY; CDR2 reads FYNNEI. V was shortened by 10 bases and J by 4 bases, with 16 bases between the two germline ends. The CDR3 totals 13 residues.

This clone was counted once. The V call is TRBV13, the J call TRBJ1-6; D remains unclear. Germline V gene data show CDR1 as PRHDT and CDR2 as FYEKMQ (reference sequence). Deletions cut 5 bases from V and 10 bases from J, with 18 bases between. The CDR3 sequence is 15 residues long. The CDR3 DNA reads TGTGCCAGCAGCCTCAGAGGCCCCATTGACTCACCCCTCCACTTT. This encodes CASSLRGPIDSPLHF.

The V call is TRBV20-1, the J call TRBJ1-1, with D uncertain. CDR3 size: 11 residues. V shed 6 bases and J shed 5 bases, with 10 bases lying between them. Germline CDR1 is DFQATT and CDR2 is SNEGSKA (reference sequence). In DNA, the CDR3 is TGCAGTGCAAACTCAATTACTGAAGCTTTCTTT. It is translated as CSANSITEAFF.

This clone was observed once. The rearrangement links TRBV6-6 to TRBJ2-7, with D possibly matching TRBD2 (5 bases). Trimming cost V 2 bases and J 3 bases, with 8 bases left between them. CDR1 MNHNY and CDR2 SVGAGI come from the germline V gene (reference sequence). This CDR3 contains 13 residues. For the CDR3, the DNA is TGTGCCAGCAGTTACGCGGGCAACTACGAGCAGTACTTC. Its protein product is CASSYAGNYEQYF.